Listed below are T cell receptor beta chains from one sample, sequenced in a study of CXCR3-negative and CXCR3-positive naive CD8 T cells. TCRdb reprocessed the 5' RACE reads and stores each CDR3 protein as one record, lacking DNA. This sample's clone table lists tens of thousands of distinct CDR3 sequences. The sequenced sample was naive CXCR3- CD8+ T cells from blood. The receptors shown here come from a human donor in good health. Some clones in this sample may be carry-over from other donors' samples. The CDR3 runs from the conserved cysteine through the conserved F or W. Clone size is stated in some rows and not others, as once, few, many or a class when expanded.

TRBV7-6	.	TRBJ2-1	CASSLGRGLPLLEQFF
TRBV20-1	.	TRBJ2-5	CSAREGREETQYF
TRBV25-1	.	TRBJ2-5	CASSDRSQETQYF
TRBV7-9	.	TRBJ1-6	CASSPSDRLTNSPLHF
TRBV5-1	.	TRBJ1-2	CASSPTGTGDIYGYTF
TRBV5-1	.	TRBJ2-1	CASSPLAGSYNEQFF
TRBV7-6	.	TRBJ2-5	CASSLRGGGHTQETQYF
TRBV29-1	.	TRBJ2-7	CSVESRGSNYEQYF
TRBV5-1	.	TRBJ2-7	CASSFQVDYEQYF
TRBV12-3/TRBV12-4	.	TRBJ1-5	CASSLGQANQPQHF
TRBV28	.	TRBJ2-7	CASSTVPGLAYEQYF
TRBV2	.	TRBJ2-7	CASSEQTGSDEQYF
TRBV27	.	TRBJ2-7	CASSPSRAGYEQYF
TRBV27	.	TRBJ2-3	CASSLYGGYADTQYF
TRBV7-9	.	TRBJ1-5	CASSLPGSNQPQHF
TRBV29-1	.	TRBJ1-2	CSVRGGLHYGYTF
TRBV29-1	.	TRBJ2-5	CSVDGGSQETQYF
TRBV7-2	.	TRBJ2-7	CASSLGGGIEQYF
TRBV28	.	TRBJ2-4	CASSLYGTGGIAKNIQYF
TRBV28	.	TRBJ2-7	CASSPPLGEQYF
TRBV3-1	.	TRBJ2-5	CASSQGWTSPETQYF
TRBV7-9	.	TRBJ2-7	CASSPRGLPGYEQYF
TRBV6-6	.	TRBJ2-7	CASREGLAGEKEQYF
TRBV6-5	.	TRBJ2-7	CASSYDVGPYEQYF
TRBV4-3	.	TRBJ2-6	CASSQFGSGANVLTF
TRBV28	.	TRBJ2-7	CASSLVGQGNEQYF
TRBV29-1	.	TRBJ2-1	CSGEPLTSPNEQFF
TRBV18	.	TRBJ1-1	CASSPMGGEGAEAFF
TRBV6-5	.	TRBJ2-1	CASSYSITGQQFF
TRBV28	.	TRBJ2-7	CASSSRSGTASYEQYF
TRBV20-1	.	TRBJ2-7	CSAFRLENYEQYF
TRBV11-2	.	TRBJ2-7	CASSPGWDRGQHEQYF
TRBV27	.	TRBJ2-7	CASSLGHIYEQYF
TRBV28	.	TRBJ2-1	CASRKTGSLSTNEQFF
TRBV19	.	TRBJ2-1	CASSPRDSRYQSSYNEQFF
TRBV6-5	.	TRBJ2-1	CASWEGSSYNEQFF
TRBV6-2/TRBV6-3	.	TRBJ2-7	CASTAGGTYEQYF
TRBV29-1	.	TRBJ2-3	CSVGGSDTQYF
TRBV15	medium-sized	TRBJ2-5	CATSRDNPGGTQYF
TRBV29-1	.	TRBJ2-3	CSAPPGGQGANTQYF
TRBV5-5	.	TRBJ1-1	CASSLRLGEEAFF
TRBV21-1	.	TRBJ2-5	CASSKAAALEQTQYF
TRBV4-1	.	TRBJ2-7	CASSYLADNSYEQYF
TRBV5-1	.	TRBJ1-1	CASSPSTTGLNTEAFF
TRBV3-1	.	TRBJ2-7	CASSHVSQGAYEQYF
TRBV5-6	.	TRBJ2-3	CASSSITDTQYF
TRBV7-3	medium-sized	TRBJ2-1	CASSSGPGFYNEQFF
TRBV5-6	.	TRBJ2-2	CASSFPGLTNPGELFF
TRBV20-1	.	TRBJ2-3	CSAREPRLGNPDTQYF